Shown below are 20 T cell receptor beta chains from a single sample sequenced in a study of T-cell reconstitution after alpha-beta-depleted transplantation in children. As it was prepared, the TCRbeta library received unique molecular identifiers. One entry per CDR3 protein results from TCRdb running MiXCR on the PCR reads. The table records roughly 120,000 distinct CDR3 sequences, 9% to 12% of them present only once. Specimen: PBMCs from the stem cell graft donor, collected from the stem cell graft. These receptor sequences come from a human donor who donated a stem cell graft to a child with acute lymphoblastic leukemia.

This clonotype was detected ten times or more. This chain links TRBV27 with TRBJ1-6; TRBD1 aligns across 10 bases. Unmatched junction bases numbered 4, after V lost 2 bases and J lost 9 bases. The CDR3 is 15 residues long. Germline V CDR1 and CDR2: MNHEY, SMNVEV (reference sequence). The CDR3 protein is CASSLQTGGVSPLHF. The CDR3 region has the DNA TGTGCCAGCAGTTTACAGACAGGGGGCGTTTCACCCCTCCACTTT.

The rearrangement joins TRBV4-1 to TRBJ2-7; D uncertain. The CDR3 is made up of 13 amino acids. Germline V gene lookup returns CDR1 MGHRA and CDR2 YSYEKL. With 0 bases removed from V and 0 bases from J, the gap between germline ends came to 3 bases. The DNA for the CDR3 is TGCGCCAGCAGCCAAGATGACTCCTACGAGCAGTACTTC. Its protein is CASSQDDSYEQYF.

This clonotype has a count of ten or more. The chain employs TRBV10-3 and TRBJ2-3, with D perhaps TRBD1 or TRBD2 (5 bases each). Looked up from germline, CDR1 is ENHRY and CDR2 is SYGVKD. This CDR3 is 13 amino acids long. Trimming stripped 3 bases from V and 7 bases from J, with 11 bases between. CDR3 nucleotide sequence: TGTGCCATCAGTGACCCAGGGACCAATACGCAGTATTTT. Its translation is CAISDPGTNTQYF.

This clonotype was seen many times. The rearrangement uses TRBV9 and TRBJ2-2; unclear D gene. This CDR3 comprises 14 residues. CDR1 SGDLS and CDR2 YYNGEE come from the germline V gene. V was cut by 2 bases and J by 0 bases, with 5 bases left in between. CDR3 in DNA: TGTGCCAGCAGCGTGTACGCGAACACCGGGGAGCTGTTTTTT. Its protein is CASSVYANTGELFF.

This clonotype was seen ten or more times. V usage is TRBV20-1 and J usage is TRBJ1-1; 12 bases are a match to TRBD1. This CDR3 has 14 amino acids. The germline CDR1 and CDR2 sequences are DFQATT and SNEGSKA (reference sequence). The trim removed 5 bases at V and 1 base at J, leaving 2 bases unmatched. The CDR3 nucleotides read TGCAGTGCTGGGACAGGGGGCCCGAACACTGAAGCTTTCTTT. Translation: CSAGTGGPNTEAFF.

This clonotype was picked up many times. This sequence joins TRBV5-6 and TRBJ1-5, with D unresolved. The CDR3 covers 17 residues. Between the trimmed V and J ends, which lost 0 bases and 1 base, there was a span of 14 bases. Germline V CDR1 and CDR2: SGHDT, YYEEEE. Here the CDR3 reads CASSLGYGRRSNQPQHF. CDR3 DNA: TGTGCCAGCAGCTTGGGTTATGGGAGACGGAGCAATCAGCCCCAGCATTTT.

This clonotype was counted many times. V and J are TRBV6-5 and TRBJ2-3; no clear D gene. CDR3 length: 16 residues. The germline CDR1 and CDR2 sequences are MNHEY and SVGAGI. V was shortened by 2 bases and J by 6 bases, with 18 bases between the two germline ends. The CDR3 reads CASSYVDPRKADTQYF. DNA for the CDR3: TGTGCCAGCAGTTACGTGGACCCACGGAAGGCCGATACGCAGTATTTT.

This clonotype has a count of ten or more. The J gene is TRBJ2-3, the V gene TRBV5-1; 9 nucleotides line up with TRBD1. With 0 bases clipped from V and 3 bases from J, the junction kept 5 bases outside the gene matches. The CDR3 spans 16 residues. The germline V gene has CDR1 SGHRS and CDR2 YFSETQ. The CDR3: CASSLADRGGTDTQYF. The DNA of the CDR3 is TGCGCCAGCAGCTTGGCGGACAGGGGCGGTACAGATACGCAGTATTTT.

This clonotype has at least ten counts. The gene calls are TRBV10-3 and TRBJ2-5; 14 bases are shared with TRBD2. The CDR3 is made up of 18 amino acids. Germline V gene data show CDR1 as ENHRY and CDR2 as SYGVKD. The ends lost 5 bases at V and 2 bases at J; junction bases unmatched: 10. Here the CDR3 reads CAISSTGTSGSVQETQYF. As DNA, the CDR3 is TGTGCCATCAGTTCAACCGGGACTAGCGGGAGTGTACAAGAGACCCAGTACTTC.

This clonotype was recorded at least ten times. The gene calls are TRBV28 and TRBJ2-1; a weak D match, TRBD1 (6 bases). Trimming cost V 7 bases and J 3 bases, with 13 bases left between them. Germline V lookup: CDR1 MDHEN, CDR2 SYDVKM. The CDR3 has 14 residues. This chain's CDR3 is CASNPAGDYNEQFF. CDR3 sequence (DNA): TGTGCCAGCAACCCTGCAGGGGACTACAATGAGCAGTTCTTC.

This clonotype was recorded at least ten times. CDR3 sequence reads: CASSLGTRMSDTQYF. DNA for the CDR3: TGCGCCAGCAGCTTGGGGACTAGGATGTCAGATACGCAGTATTTT. V and J are TRBV5-1 and TRBJ2-3, with 7 bases that match TRBD2. The trim removed 0 bases at V and 4 bases at J, leaving 5 bases unmatched. This CDR3 has 15 amino acids. CDR1 SGHRS and CDR2 YFSETQ come from the germline V gene.

This clonotype appeared many times. V is TRBV5-1 and J is TRBJ2-6; no reliable D call. CDR3 size: 14 residues. Trimming removed 7 bases at V and 2 bases at J, with 10 bases between. CDR1 is SGHRS and CDR2 is YFSETQ in the germline V gene. CDR3 protein: CASAAVTGANVLTF. The CDR3 DNA is TGCGCCAGCGCGGCGGTCACTGGGGCCAACGTCCTGACTTTC.

This clonotype was seen repeatedly, ten times or more. The chain uses TRBV10-3 and TRBJ1-4; D is ambiguous. Germline CDR1 is ENHRY and CDR2 is SYGVKD. V lost 4 bases and J lost 8, with 11 bases in between. The CDR3 runs to 13 residues. CDR3 coding DNA: TGTGCCATCAGTGCCGAGGTTATGGAAAAACTGTTTTTT. Protein: CAISAEVMEKLFF.

This clonotype has ten or more counts. The rearrangement joins TRBV5-6 to TRBJ2-5; no firm D call. This CDR3 has 16 amino acids. The V end lost 0 bases, the J end lost 4 bases, and 16 bases lay between the germline ends. Germline CDR1 SGHDT, CDR2 YYEEEE. Written as DNA, the CDR3 is TGTGCCAGCAGCTTGGTGCCCTCCCCGACGGGAGAGACCCAGTACTTC. This codes for CASSLVPSPTGETQYF.

The gene calls are TRBV20-1 and TRBJ2-2; 9 nucleotides match TRBD2. Germline V gene sequence: CDR1 DFQATT, CDR2 SNEGSKA (reference sequence). CDR3 length equals 16 residues. The V and J ends lost 0 bases and 5 bases, in that order; junction bases with no gene match: 7. The CDR3 region has the DNA TGCAGTGCTAGAGATAAAGGGCGGGGGGGTACCGGGGAGCTGTTTTTT. Translation: CSARDKGRGGTGELFF.

This clonotype was detected many times. This chain connects TRBV4-3 to TRBJ2-2; D possibly matches TRBD1 or TRBD2 (5 bases each). In germline, CDR1 is LGHNA, CDR2 YSLEER. The CDR3 runs to 16 residues. The V end was cut by 1 base, the J end by 4 bases, with 13 bases between. The CDR3 spells CASSQGGSTGTGELFF. In DNA form, the CDR3 reads TGCGCCAGCAGCCAAGGGGGGTCTACGGGCACCGGGGAGCTGTTTTTT.

This clonotype was found many times. This chain uses TRBV12-3 or TRBV12-4 with TRBJ1-1; perhaps TRBD1 as D (5 bases). Trimming took off 7 bases at V and 1 base at J, with 13 bases between the two ends. The CDR3 loop spans 14 amino acids. The CDR3 reads CASTRRGSNTEAFF. For the CDR3, the DNA is TGTGCCAGCACCCGGCGGGGGTCGAACACTGAAGCTTTCTTT.

The V gene is TRBV20-1, the J gene TRBJ1-2; tentatively, D is TRBD1 (5 bases). The CDR3 has 12 residues. The V gene's germline CDR1 is DFQATT and CDR2 SNEGSKA (reference sequence). Trimming left V 6 bases short and J 7 bases short, with 15 bases between. The CDR3 reads CSAARRGSGYTF. The CDR3, as DNA: TGCAGTGCCGCTCGGAGGGGAAGTGGCTACACCTTC.

This clonotype has a count of ten or more. This rearrangement joins TRBV29-1 to TRBJ2-3; 8 positions agree with TRBD1. Germline V lookup: CDR1 SQVTM, CDR2 ANQGSEA. The junction had 8 bases not matched to a gene; V was cut back by 8 bases and J by 7 bases. The CDR3 extends over 12 amino acids. This CDR3 is CSYRTGQNTQYF. DNA for the CDR3: TGCAGCTACCGGACAGGGCAGAATACGCAGTATTTT.

In this sample, this clonotype turned up many times. The rearrangement uses TRBV30 and TRBJ2-7; 10 bases line up with TRBD1. Per germline, CDR1 GTSNPN and CDR2 SVGIG (reference sequence). V was pared by 2 bases and J by 7 bases, with 5 bases of the junction left unmatched. The CDR3 runs 13 residues. The CDR3 protein is CAWSPDRGREQYF. CDR3 nucleotides: TGTGCCTGGAGTCCTGACAGGGGGCGAGAGCAGTACTTC.